This entry describes one T cell receptor beta chain. The source of the sample is a study of control samples from healthy donors and cancer patients. Produced via immunoSEQ multiplex PCR; TCRdb's table is partial and in-frame only. This sample has fewer than 110,000 clones, with 75% to 90% found just once. The V end lost 0 bases, the J end lost 0 bases, and 9 bases lay between the germline ends. CDR3 length: 16 amino acids. Germline CDR1 LGHDT, CDR2 YNNKEL (reference sequence). The J gene is TRBJ1-3, the V gene TRBV3-1 (or the pseudogene TRBV3-2); no clear D gene. The source of this sequence is a man aged 25-45 years in good health. Sequenced sample: blood. The CDR3 protein is CASSQDLVSSGNTIYF. CDR3 nucleotide sequence: TGTGCCAGCAGCCAAGACTTGGTCTCCTCTGGAAACACCATATATTTT.